One sample yielded the 26 T cell receptor beta chains listed below, sequenced in a study of technical replicates of blood from a handful of donors. Here immunoSEQ multiplex PCR was the method, and the copy in TCRdb shows in-frame clones only, minus some. The sample records 70,000 to 75,000 clones, more than 85% being singletons. Sequencing input: T cells isolated from PBMCs. Every receptor here comes from a human donor in good health.

V and J are TRBV19 and TRBJ2-3, with a possible D match to TRBD2 (5 bases). The CDR3 runs 15 residues. Germline V gives CDR1 LNHDA, CDR2 SQIVND (reference sequence). Between the trimmed V and J ends, which lost 6 bases and 0 bases, there was a span of 13 bases. CDR3 nucleotide sequence: TGTGCCAGTAGGATATCTGGGAGAAGCACAGATACGCAGTATTTT. It encodes CASRISGRSTDTQYF.

CDR3 sequence reads: CAWSSTEAGELFF. CDR3 coding DNA: TGTGCCTGGAGTTCGACCGAGGCCGGGGAGCTGTTTTTT. The chain joins TRBV30 to TRBJ2-2; D uncertain. The CDR3 has 13 residues. Germline CDR1 and CDR2: GTSNPN and SVGIG (reference sequence). Deletions cut 2 bases from V and 6 bases from J, with 10 bases between.

The chain has TRBV10-1 and TRBJ2-3, with TRBD2 identical over 8 bases. V lost 2 bases and J lost 1; bases outside the gene matches: 2. The CDR3 runs to 15 residues. CDR1 is WNHNN and CDR2 is SYGVQD in the germline V gene (reference sequence). The CDR3 protein is CASSEGTRGTDTQYF. The DNA for the CDR3 is TGCGCCAGCAGTGAGGGGACTAGAGGCACAGATACGCAGTATTTT.

The rearrangement uses TRBV5-1 and TRBJ2-3; D is perhaps TRBD1 (6 bases). The V end lost 0 bases, the J end lost 3 bases, and 11 bases lay between the germline ends. The germline gives CDR1 SGHRS, CDR2 YFSETQ. The CDR3 runs to 15 residues. CDR3 residues: CASSLEIQGTDTQYF. As DNA, the CDR3 is TGCGCCAGCAGCTTGGAGATACAGGGAACAGATACGCAGTATTTT.

The chain has TRBV9 and TRBJ2-3; 9 nucleotides match TRBD2. This CDR3 is 14 amino acids long. Losses at the gene ends were 4 bases for V and 6 bases for J; bases not matched to a gene: 6. Per the germline V gene, CDR1 is SGDLS and CDR2 is YYNGEE. CDR3 protein: CASSSRTSVDTQYF. The CDR3 DNA is TGTGCCAGCAGCTCCCGGACTAGCGTTGATACGCAGTATTTT. The full variable domain, completed using reference TRBV9 and TRBJ2-3, is DSGVTQTPKHLITATGQRVTLRCSPRSGDLSVYWYQQSLDQGLQFLIQYYNGEERAKGNILERFSAQQFPDLHSELNLSSLELGDSALYFCASSSRTSVDTQYFGPGTRLTVL.

The chain has TRBV19 and TRBJ1-2; 7 nucleotides match TRBD1. CDR3 length: 14 amino acids. Germline V CDR1 and CDR2: LNHDA, SQIVND (reference sequence). Trimming took 6 bases from V and 2 from J; bases not matched to a gene: 6. CDR3 amino acids: CASSPGQPNYGYTF. DNA of the CDR3: TGTGCCAGTAGCCCGGGACAGCCCAACTATGGCTACACCTTC.

The chain couples TRBV7-3 to TRBJ2-2; tentative D call: TRBD2 (7 bases). Trimming removed 5 bases from V and 1 base from J, with 14 bases in between. The CDR3 runs to 16 residues. Germline V gene data show CDR1 as SGHTA and CDR2 as FQGTGA. The CDR3 sequence: CASSAAGALNTGELFF. The CDR3 nucleotides are TGTGCCAGCAGCGCCGCGGGGGCTTTGAACACCGGGGAGCTGTTTTTT.

The genes are TRBV15 and TRBJ1-3, with D possibly TRBD1 on 5 matching bases. The germline gives CDR1 LNHNV, CDR2 YYDKDF (reference sequence). The V and J ends lost 2 bases and 0 bases respectively, with 11 bases between them. CDR3 length: 16 amino acids. This CDR3 reads CATSRLTVASGNTIYF. The DNA for the CDR3 is TGTGCCACCAGCAGACTGACAGTGGCCTCTGGAAACACCATATATTTT. The variable domain in full, completed from reference TRBV15 and TRBJ1-3, reads DAMVIQNPRYQVTQFGKPVTLSCSQTLNHNVMYWYQQKSSQAPKLLFHYYDKDFNNEADTPDNFQSRRPNTSFCFLDIRSPGLGDTAMYLCATSRLTVASGNTIYFGEGSWLTVV.

This clone has only one observation. This sequence joins TRBV19 and TRBJ1-2, with D maybe TRBD1 (6 bases). The germline V gene encodes CDR1 LNHDA and CDR2 SQIVND (reference sequence). The CDR3 totals 15 residues. Between the trimmed V and J ends, which lost 6 bases and 2 bases, there was a span of 16 bases. The CDR3 is CASRGAGVLNYGYTF. DNA for the CDR3: TGTGCCAGTAGGGGGGCAGGAGTACTGAACTATGGCTACACCTTC.

The chain employs TRBV19 and TRBJ2-6, with TRBD1 identical over 9 bases. Losses at the gene ends were 3 bases for V and 2 bases for J; bases not matched to a gene: 5. The CDR3 totals 17 residues. The germline gives CDR1 LNHDA, CDR2 SQIVND (reference sequence). The CDR3 here is CASSMDHRGPGANVLTF. CDR3 nucleotide sequence: TGTGCCAGTAGTATGGATCACAGGGGGCCTGGGGCCAACGTCCTGACTTTC.

The rearrangement joins TRBV29-1 to TRBJ1-2; 8 bases fit TRBD1. This CDR3 spans 14 amino acids. After removal of 7 bases from V and 0 bases from J, the junction contained 7 bases not matched to a gene. CDR1 and CDR2 (germline): SQVTM, ANQGSEA. CDR3 sequence reads: CSDMTGVTNYGYTF. The CDR3 DNA reads TGCAGCGACATGACAGGGGTTACTAACTATGGCTACACCTTC.

This chain joins TRBV5-4 and TRBJ2-7, with D possibly TRBD1 on 7 matching bases. The CDR3 totals 15 residues. V dropped 0 bases and J dropped 3 bases, with 13 bases sitting between them. The V gene's germline CDR1 is SGHNT and CDR2 YYREEE (reference sequence). CDR3 amino acids: CASSLDQGGVYEQYF. The CDR3 nucleotides are TGTGCCAGCAGCTTGGATCAGGGGGGAGTCTACGAGCAGTACTTC.

J is TRBJ2-7 and V is TRBV2; perhaps TRBD1 as D (6 bases). The CDR3 covers 12 residues. Germline V gene data show CDR1 as SNHLY and CDR2 as FYNNEI. Trimming stripped 7 bases from V and 4 bases from J, with 11 bases between. CDR3 DNA: TGTGCCAGCAACAGGGATTCATACGAGCAGTACTTC. Translating it yields CASNRDSYEQYF.

This chain uses TRBV11-2 with TRBJ1-6; tentatively, D is TRBD1 (5 bases). Looked up from germline, CDR1 is SGHAT and CDR2 is FQNNGV. Trimming took off 4 bases at V and 0 bases at J, with 13 bases between the two ends. This CDR3 region has 17 residues. CDR3 DNA sequence: TGTGCCAGCAGCTACCCGCCGGGGGGCTCCTATAATTCACCCCTCCACTTT. This encodes CASSYPPGGSYNSPLHF.

This sequence joins TRBV7-2 and TRBJ2-7; 7 bases align to TRBD1. The V gene end was trimmed by 2 bases and the J gene end by 2 bases; junction bases not matched to a gene: 3. In germline, CDR1 is SGHTA, CDR2 FQGNSA. This CDR3 region has 14 residues. The CDR3 here is CASSLRQGPYEQYF. CDR3 in DNA: TGTGCCAGCAGCTTAAGACAGGGACCCTACGAGCAGTACTTC.

The chain employs TRBV20-1 and TRBJ1-1; TRBD1 might be the D (5 bases). The length of the CDR3 is 11 residues. Trimming removed 3 bases at V and 7 bases at J, with 9 bases between. The germline V gene encodes CDR1 DFQATT and CDR2 SNEGSKA (reference sequence). Written as DNA, the CDR3 is TGCAGTGCTAGGGGGCTCGATGAAGCTTTCTTT. It is translated as CSARGLDEAFF.

V and J are TRBV29-1 and TRBJ2-7; a possible D gene is TRBD2 (6 bases). Trimming removed 8 bases at V and 5 bases at J, with 22 bases between. CDR3 size: 14 residues. Per the germline V gene, CDR1 is SQVTM and CDR2 is ANQGSEA. The CDR3 sequence is CSIIGGGKIHEQYF. In nucleotides, the CDR3 is TGCAGCATTATTGGAGGAGGGAAAATCCACGAGCAGTACTTC.

The chain carries TRBV9 and TRBJ2-3; no clear D. The CDR3 extends over 14 amino acids. The germline CDR1 and CDR2 sequences are SGDLS and YYNGEE. Trimming took off 4 bases at V and 0 bases at J, with 9 bases between the two ends. The CDR3, as DNA: TGTGCCAGCAGCACCCGAGTGAGCACAGATACGCAGTATTTT. This sequence encodes CASSTRVSTDTQYF.

This chain joins TRBV7-8 and TRBJ2-7; D may be TRBD1 (5 bases). V shed 5 bases and J shed 1 base, with 15 bases lying between them. Germline V lookup: CDR1 SGHVS, CDR2 FQNEAQ. This CDR3 is built from 15 residues. CDR3 protein: CASSLMDRQSYEQYF. DNA for the CDR3: TGTGCCAGCAGCCTTATGGACCGACAGTCCTACGAGCAGTACTTC.

The chain links TRBV4-2 to TRBJ1-2; TRBD1 agrees at 7 bases. This CDR3 region has 15 residues. The germline CDR1 and CDR2 sequences are LGHNA and YNFKEQ. J lost 7 bases, V lost 2 bases, and 10 bases had no gene match. This CDR3 reads CASSQPDRDPIGYTF. CDR3 sequence (DNA): TGTGCCAGCAGCCAACCCGACAGGGACCCCATTGGCTACACCTTC.

This chain joins TRBV10-3 and TRBJ2-3; tentative D call: TRBD2 (6 bases). Germline V gene lookup returns CDR1 ENHRY and CDR2 SYGVKD. CDR3 size: 15 residues. V lost 11 bases and J 3 bases, leaving 21 bases between the germline ends. The CDR3 sequence is CAANPLGSGTDTQYF. Here the CDR3 DNA reads TGTGCCGCCAACCCACTCGGGAGTGGTACAGATACGCAGTATTTT.

The rearrangement uses TRBV28 and TRBJ1-6; TRBD1 matches 7 bases. Germline loops: CDR1 MDHEN, CDR2 SYDVKM. J was trimmed by 14 bases and V by 5 bases; bases with no gene match: 18. The CDR3 is 16 residues long. CDR3 amino acids: CASSLIATGPRGTLHF. The CDR3 DNA reads TGTGCCAGCAGTCTCATTGCGACAGGGCCGAGGGGGACCCTCCACTTT.

The chain has TRBV6-1 and TRBJ2-2, with 9 bases lining up with TRBD2. V was pared by 3 bases and J by 5 bases, with 4 bases of the junction left unmatched. This CDR3 has 15 amino acids. Germline V gene sequence: CDR1 MNHNS, CDR2 SASEGT. The CDR3 sequence: CASSDSGSWTGELFF. CDR3 coding DNA: TGTGCCAGCAGTGATAGCGGGAGTTGGACCGGGGAGCTGTTTTTT.

The table lists this clone with a count of one. The chain couples TRBV9 to TRBJ2-3; the D gene is possibly TRBD1 (6 bases). The V gene lost 4 bases and the J gene lost 4 bases, with 13 bases spanning the gap. The CDR3 length is 14 residues. Per the germline V gene, CDR1 is SGDLS and CDR2 is YYNGEE. CDR3 in DNA: TGTGCCAGCAGCAACCCAGGGACACCAGATACGCAGTATTTT. Protein: CASSNPGTPDTQYF. Combining the CDR3 with reference TRBV9 and TRBJ2-3 gives the whole variable domain DSGVTQTPKHLITATGQRVTLRCSPRSGDLSVYWYQQSLDQGLQFLIQYYNGEERAKGNILERFSAQQFPDLHSELNLSSLELGDSALYFCASSNPGTPDTQYFGPGTRLTVL.

V gene TRBV29-1 combines with J gene TRBJ2-5, with 10 bases identical to TRBD2. V dropped 7 bases and J dropped 5; count of bases not matched to a gene: 4. CDR1 is SQVTM, CDR2 ANQGSEA, per germline. The CDR3 covers 12 residues. The CDR3 sequence: CSALAGDETQYF. The CDR3 DNA reads as TGCAGCGCCCTAGCGGGGGATGAGACCCAGTACTTC.

The chain carries TRBV5-6 and TRBJ1-2, with D possibly TRBD1 on 6 matching bases. Germline loops: CDR1 SGHDT, CDR2 YYEEEE. The V gene lost 3 bases and the J gene lost 8 bases, with 11 bases spanning the gap. The CDR3 has 12 residues. The CDR3 nucleotides are TGTGCCAGCAGCTCGACAGGTTTCGGCTACACCTTC. Its protein product is CASSSTGFGYTF.